The entry below gives a single TCR beta chain sequence along with its context. RNA transcripts were the template for amplifying TCR beta CDR3 regions. The study used the HTBI primer set for a first-round RT-PCR of the TCR CDR3. TCRdb processed the multiplex PCR reads anew with MiXCR; each CDR3 protein has one entry. The sample carries about 260,000 distinct CDR3 sequences, 20% to 25% recorded once. The sample originates from a study of T cells in Graves' hyperthyroidism and ophthalmopathy. As for the study in general: It was at initial diagnosis, before any treatment, that peripheral blood was collected.

The CDR3 covers 14 residues. Trimming cost V 6 bases and J 5 bases, with 13 bases left between them. CDR1 and CDR2 from the germline V gene are MDHEN and SYDVKM. Patients with uncontrolled infections, other autoimmune diseases, pregnancy or lactation were excluded. For the diagnoses, clinical symptoms, serum thyroxine and TRAb, thyroid ultrasound and orbital computed tomography were used. The clonotype comes from a young man with Graves' ophthalmopathy. The chain has TRBV28 and TRBJ2-2; weak D call: TRBD2 (6 bases). What was sequenced was blood. The CDR3 bases are TGTGCCAGCAGGATCGGGAGAAAAACCGGGGAGCTGTTTTTT. Protein: CASRIGRKTGELFF.